Following are 5 T cell receptor beta chains from one sample sequenced in a study of OX40 agonist ivuxolimab in advanced cancers. Some clones are missing from TCRdb's copy, which holds only in-frame ones; the method was immunoSEQ multiplex PCR. The table has 85,000 to 90,000 clones, roughly 85% seen once. The sequencing used CD4+ or CD8+ T cells sorted from blood, collected in a trial of the OX40 agonist ivuxolimab. The source is an adult with an advanced solid tumor such as melanoma, head and neck, liver or kidney cancer.

A single count supports this clone. The J gene is TRBJ1-1, the V gene TRBV28; D unresolved. V gave up 7 bases and J gave up 1 base, with 10 bases separating them. Per the germline V gene, CDR1 is MDHEN and CDR2 is SYDVKM. This CDR3 is built from 13 residues. DNA for the CDR3: TGTGCCAGCACCCTACACCCGAACACTGAAGCTTTCTTT. This encodes CASTLHPNTEAFF.

This rearrangement joins TRBV28 to TRBJ2-7, with D unresolved. CDR1 and CDR2 (germline): MDHEN, SYDVKM. The CDR3 has 12 residues. Trimming shortened V by 5 bases and J by 6 bases, and 11 bases separated the two germline ends. The CDR3 DNA reads TGTGCCAGCAGTCCCCTTAGAGGCGAGCAGTACTTC. This gives the protein CASSPLRGEQYF. Full variable domain (remainder filled in from reference TRBV28 and TRBJ2-7): DVKVTQSSRYLVKRTGEKVFLECVQDMDHENMFWYRQDPGLGLRLIYFSYDVKMKEKGDIPEGYSVSREKKERFSLILESASTNQTSMYLCASSPLRGEQYFGPGTRLTVT.

V and J are TRBV4-2 and TRBJ2-1; 8 positions agree with TRBD2. CDR3 length: 15 amino acids. Germline CDR1 reads LGHNA; CDR2 reads YNFKEQ. V shed 1 base, J shed 1 base, and the junction held 0 bases outside the gene matches. This chain's CDR3 is CASSQAGGSYNEQFF. The CDR3 nucleotides are TGTGCCAGCAGCCAAGCGGGGGGGTCCTACAATGAGCAGTTCTTC.

V and J are TRBV28 and TRBJ2-7, with D perhaps TRBD1 or TRBD2 (5 bases each). CDR3 length equals 15 residues. Germline CDR1 MDHEN, CDR2 SYDVKM. V lost 2 bases and J lost 4, with 15 bases in between. In DNA, the CDR3 is TGTGCCAGCAGTTTACCTATCCGGGACGGTTACGAGCAGTACTTC. This encodes CASSLPIRDGYEQYF.

The chain carries TRBV7-9 and TRBJ2-1, with D perhaps matching TRBD1 or TRBD2 (5 bases each). CDR3 length: 17 residues. Germline V gene lookup returns CDR1 SEHNR and CDR2 FQNEAQ (reference sequence). V was trimmed by 4 bases and J by 1 base, leaving 17 bases between them. This CDR3 reads CASSSGTLGLSYNEQFF. CDR3 nucleotides: TGTGCCAGCAGCTCTGGGACCCTAGGTCTATCCTACAATGAGCAGTTCTTC.